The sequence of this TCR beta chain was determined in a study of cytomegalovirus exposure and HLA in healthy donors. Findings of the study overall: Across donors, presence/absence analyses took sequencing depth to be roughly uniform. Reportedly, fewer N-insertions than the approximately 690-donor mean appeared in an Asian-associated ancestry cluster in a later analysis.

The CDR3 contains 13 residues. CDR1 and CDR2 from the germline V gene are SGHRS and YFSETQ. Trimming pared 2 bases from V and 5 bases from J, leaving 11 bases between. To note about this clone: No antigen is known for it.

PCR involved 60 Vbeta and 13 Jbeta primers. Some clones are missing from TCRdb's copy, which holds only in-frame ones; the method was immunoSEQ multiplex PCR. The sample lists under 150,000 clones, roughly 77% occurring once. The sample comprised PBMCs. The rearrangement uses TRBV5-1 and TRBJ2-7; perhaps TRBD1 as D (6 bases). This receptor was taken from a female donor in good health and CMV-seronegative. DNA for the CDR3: TGCGCCAGCAGCTTAGTACAGGGTAACGAGCAGTACTTC. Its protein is CASSLVQGNEQYF.